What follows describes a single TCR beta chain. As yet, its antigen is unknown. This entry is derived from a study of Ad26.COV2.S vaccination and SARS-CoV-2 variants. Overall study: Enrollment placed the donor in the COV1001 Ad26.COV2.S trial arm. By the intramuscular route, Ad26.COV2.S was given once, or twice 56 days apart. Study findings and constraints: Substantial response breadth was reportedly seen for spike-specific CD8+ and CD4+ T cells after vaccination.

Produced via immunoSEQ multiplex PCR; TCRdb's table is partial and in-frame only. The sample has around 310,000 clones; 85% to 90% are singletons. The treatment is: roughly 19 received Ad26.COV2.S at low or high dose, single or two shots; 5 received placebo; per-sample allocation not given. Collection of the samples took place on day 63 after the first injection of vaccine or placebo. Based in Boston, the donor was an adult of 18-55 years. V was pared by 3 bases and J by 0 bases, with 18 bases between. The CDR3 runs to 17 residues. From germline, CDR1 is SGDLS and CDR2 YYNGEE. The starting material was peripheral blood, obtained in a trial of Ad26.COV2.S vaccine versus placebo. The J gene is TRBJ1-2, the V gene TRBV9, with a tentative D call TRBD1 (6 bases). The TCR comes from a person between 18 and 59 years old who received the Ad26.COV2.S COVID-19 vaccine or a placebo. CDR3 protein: CASSARTGHQANYGYTF. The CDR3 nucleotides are TGTGCCAGCAGCGCTCGGACGGGACATCAAGCTAACTATGGCTACACCTTC.